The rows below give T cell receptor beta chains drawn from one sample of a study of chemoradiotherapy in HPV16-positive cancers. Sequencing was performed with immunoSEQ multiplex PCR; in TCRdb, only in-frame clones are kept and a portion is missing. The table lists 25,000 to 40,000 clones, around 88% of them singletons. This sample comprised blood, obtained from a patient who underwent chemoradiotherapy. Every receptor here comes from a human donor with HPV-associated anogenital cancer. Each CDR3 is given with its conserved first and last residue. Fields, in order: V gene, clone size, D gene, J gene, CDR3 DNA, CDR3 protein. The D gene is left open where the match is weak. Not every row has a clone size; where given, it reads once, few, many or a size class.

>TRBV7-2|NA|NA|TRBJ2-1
TGTGCCAGCAGCTTAGGGTGGGCCCGCAATGAGCAGTTCTTC
CASSLGWARNEQFF
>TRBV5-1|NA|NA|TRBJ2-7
TGCGCCAGCAGCCTACAGAAGGGCTACGAGCAGTACTTC
CASSLQKGYEQYF
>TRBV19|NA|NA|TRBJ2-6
TGTGCCAGTAGTATAGATCCACGGGCAGATTCCTCTGGGGCCAACGTCCTGACTTTC
CASSIDPRADSSGANVLTF
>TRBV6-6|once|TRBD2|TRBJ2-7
TGTGCCAGCAGTCTAAGCGGGGGCACAGCTTCCTACGAGCAGTACTTC
CASSLSGGTASYEQYF
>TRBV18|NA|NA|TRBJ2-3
TGTGCCAGCTCACCCAGGTCAGAGGATACGCAGTATTTT
CASSPRSEDTQYF
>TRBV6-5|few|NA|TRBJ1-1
TGTGCCAGCAGAGAGGTTACGAACACTGAAGCTTTCTTT
CASREVTNTEAFF
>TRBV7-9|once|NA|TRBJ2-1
TGTGCCAGCAGCCCAACTGGTAGTGAGCAGTTCTTC
CASSPTGSEQFF
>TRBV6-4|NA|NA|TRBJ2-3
TGTGCCAGCAGTGACTCGGAACTAGGGACAGATACGCAGTATTTT
CASSDSELGTDTQYF
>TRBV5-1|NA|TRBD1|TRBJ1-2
TGCGCCAGCAGCTTGGGCGGGACAGGGGGCGAGGGCTACACCTTC
CASSLGGTGGEGYTF
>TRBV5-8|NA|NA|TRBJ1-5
TGTGCCAGCAGCAGAACCTCCGGGACTTCGGTGGGTCAGCCCCAGCATTTT
CASSRTSGTSVGQPQHF
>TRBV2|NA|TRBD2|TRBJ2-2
TGTGCCAGCATTCTTAGGGGAGGGACCGGGGAGCTGTTTTTT
CASILRGGTGELFF
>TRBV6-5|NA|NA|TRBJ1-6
TGTGCCAGCAGACAGGGCCAATCACCCCTCCACTTT
CASRQGQSPLHF
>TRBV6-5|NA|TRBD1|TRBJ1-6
TGTGCCAGCAGTAAGACAGGGCTTTCACCCCTCCACTTT
CASSKTGLSPLHF
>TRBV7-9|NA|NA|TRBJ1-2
TGTGCCAGCGAAGGAGACTGGGACTATGGCTACACCTTC
CASEGDWDYGYTF
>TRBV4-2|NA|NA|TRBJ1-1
TGTGCCAGCAGCCAAGGTCGGAGTACTGAAGCTTTCTTT
CASSQGRSTEAFF
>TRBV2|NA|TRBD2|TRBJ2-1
TGTGCCAGCAGGGGACTAGCGGGGGGGCCCGAGAGCAATGAGCAGTTCTTC
CASRGLAGGPESNEQFF
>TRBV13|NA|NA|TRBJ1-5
TGTGCCAGCAGCTTCGGAAGGAATCAGCCCCAGCATTTT
CASSFGRNQPQHF
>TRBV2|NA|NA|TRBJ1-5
TGTGCCAGCAGTGGGGGCGCCCACCGCCTCGATCAGCCCCAGCATTTT
CASSGGAHRLDQPQHF
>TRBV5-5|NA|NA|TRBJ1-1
TGTGCCAGCAGCCCCAACACTGAAGCTTTCTTT
CASSPNTEAFF
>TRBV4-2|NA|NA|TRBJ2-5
TGTGCCAGCAGCCAACGAGGGCAAGAGACCCAGTACTTC
CASSQRGQETQYF
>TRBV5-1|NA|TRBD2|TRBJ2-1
TGCGCCAGCAGCTCCCCCCCGGGGGGACCCAACTCCTACAATGAGCAGTTCTTC
CASSSPPGGPNSYNEQFF
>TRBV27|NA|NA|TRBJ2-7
TGTGCCAGCAGTTTAACCGGACTATCAGCGTACGAGCAGTACTTC
CASSLTGLSAYEQYF
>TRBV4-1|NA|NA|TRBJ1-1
TGCGCCAGCAGCCAAGACGGGCAGAGGAACACTGAAGCTTTCTTT
CASSQDGQRNTEAFF
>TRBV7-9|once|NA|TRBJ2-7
TGTGCCAGCAGCTACGGACCACAGAGCTCCTACGAGCAGTACTTC
CASSYGPQSSYEQYF
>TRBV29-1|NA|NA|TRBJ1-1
TGCAGCGTTGAAGTAAGGGGGGCATACACTGAAGCTTTCTTT
CSVEVRGAYTEAFF
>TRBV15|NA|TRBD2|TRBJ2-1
TGTGCCACCAGCAGAGGCCTAGCGGGAGTACCGCCCTACAATGAGCAGTTCTTC
CATSRGLAGVPPYNEQFF
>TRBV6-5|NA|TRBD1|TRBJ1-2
TGTGCCAGCAGTCCTCGACAGGGGGCCGGAGGCTACACCTTC
CASSPRQGAGGYTF
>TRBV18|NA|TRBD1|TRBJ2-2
TGTGCCAGCTCACCACAGGACAGGGGAGCGAACACCGGGGAGCTGTTTTTT
CASSPQDRGANTGELFF
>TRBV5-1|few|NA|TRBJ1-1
TGCGCCAGCAGCTTGGAGGACGGGTACACTGAAGCTTTCTTT
CASSLEDGYTEAFF
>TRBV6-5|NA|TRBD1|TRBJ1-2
TGTGCCAGCACCAAGACAGGGAACTATGGCTACACCTTC
CASTKTGNYGYTF
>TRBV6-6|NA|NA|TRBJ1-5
TGTGCCAGCAGTGCGGGAGATAGCAATCAGCCCCAGCATTTT
CASSAGDSNQPQHF
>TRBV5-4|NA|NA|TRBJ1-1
TGTGCCAGCAGCTTGGTCCTCGGGACGGCGAACACTGAAGCTTTCTTT
CASSLVLGTANTEAFF
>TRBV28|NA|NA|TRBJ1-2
TGTGCCAGCAGTTCTAGAGGGGGCTACACCTTC
CASSSRGGYTF
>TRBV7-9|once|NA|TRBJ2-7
TGTGCCAGCAGCTCGGAAGGGCCCTACGAGCAGTACTTC
CASSSEGPYEQYF
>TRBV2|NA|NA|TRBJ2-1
TGTGCCAGCAGTGAAAATGGGGCAGGGGTTAATGAGCAGTTCTTC
CASSENGAGVNEQFF
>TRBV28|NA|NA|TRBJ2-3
TGTGCCAGCAGGTTTCAGGGAACAGATACGCAGTATTTT
CASRFQGTDTQYF
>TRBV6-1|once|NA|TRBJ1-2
TGTGCCAGCAGTGAGCTAACCAATGGCTACACCTTC
CASSELTNGYTF
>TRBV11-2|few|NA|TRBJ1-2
TGTGCCAGCAGCTCGGGACGGACCTATGGCTACACCTTC
CASSSGRTYGYTF
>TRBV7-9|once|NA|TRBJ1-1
TGTGCCAGCAGCTTAGAAAAAAGTCTGGTCGTCATGAACACTGAAGCTTTCTTT
CASSLEKSLVVMNTEAFF
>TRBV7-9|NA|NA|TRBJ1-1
TGTGCCAGCAGCTTATCCGTCGGAGGGTATGAAGCTTTCTTT
CASSLSVGGYEAFF
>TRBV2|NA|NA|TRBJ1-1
TGTGCCAGCAGTGAGGGGAGAACCGGGAACACTGAAGCTTTCTTT
CASSEGRTGNTEAFF
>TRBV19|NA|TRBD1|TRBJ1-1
TGTGCCAGTAGTGTTCTCACAGGGGCGCAAGCTTTCTTT
CASSVLTGAQAFF
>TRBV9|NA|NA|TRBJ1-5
TGTGCCAGCAGCAAGGGGCAGGGTAATCAGCCCCAGCATTTT
CASSKGQGNQPQHF
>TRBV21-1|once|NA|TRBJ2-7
TGTGCCAGCACCAGGACAGGGATCTACGAGCAGTACTTC
CASTRTGIYEQYF